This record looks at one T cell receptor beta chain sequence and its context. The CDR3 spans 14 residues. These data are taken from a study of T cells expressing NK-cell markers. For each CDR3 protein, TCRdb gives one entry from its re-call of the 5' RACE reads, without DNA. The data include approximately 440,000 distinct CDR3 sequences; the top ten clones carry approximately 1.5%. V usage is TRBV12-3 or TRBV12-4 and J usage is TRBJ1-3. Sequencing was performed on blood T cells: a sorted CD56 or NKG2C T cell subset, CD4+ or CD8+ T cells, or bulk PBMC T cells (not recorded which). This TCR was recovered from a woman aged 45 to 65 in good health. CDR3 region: CASSLRSSGNTIYF.